This is a list of T cell receptor beta chains from one sample in a study of blood T cell repertoires in COVID-19. Assay used: immunoSEQ multiplex PCR; TCRdb lists only in-frame clones, some missing. The sample consists of 300,000 to 350,000 clones, more than 70% of them appearing once. Sequencing used PBMCs or T cells enriched from blood (not recorded which). Receptors originate from a woman under 40 who had been exposed to COVID-19. Each CDR3 is given with its conserved first and last residue. A D gene is named only where the DNA matches it firmly. A clone size is listed for some rows: how often the clone was seen (once, few, many), or a class if it is expanded.

V gene: TRBV14; J gene: TRBJ2-7; clone size: -; D gene: TRBD2; CDR3 protein: CASSQGLAGATYEQYF
V gene: TRBV14; J gene: TRBJ1-6; clone size: few; D gene: TRBD1; CDR3 protein: CASSQDAQGDSPLHF
V gene: TRBV2; J gene: TRBJ1-6; clone size: -; D gene: -; CDR3 protein: CASRGDYNSPLHF
V gene: TRBV10-3; J gene: TRBJ1-3; clone size: -; D gene: TRBD1; CDR3 protein: CATRTGPSGNTIYF
V gene: TRBV5-1; J gene: TRBJ2-5; clone size: -; D gene: -; CDR3 protein: CASSLGEYQETQYF
V gene: TRBV18; J gene: TRBJ2-3; clone size: -; D gene: TRBD1; CDR3 protein: CASSPGTGLDTQYF
V gene: TRBV2; J gene: TRBJ2-5; clone size: once; D gene: -; CDR3 protein: CASSANSGETQYF
V gene: TRBV29-1; J gene: TRBJ1-1; clone size: -; D gene: -; CDR3 protein: CSVVSYQNTEAFF
V gene: TRBV25-1; J gene: TRBJ2-1; clone size: -; D gene: TRBD2; CDR3 protein: CASSEYNKREAYNEQFF
V gene: TRBV7-6; J gene: TRBJ2-1; clone size: -; D gene: -; CDR3 protein: CASSLLTSSPYNEQFF
V gene: TRBV14; J gene: TRBJ1-4; clone size: -; D gene: -; CDR3 protein: CASSPQGEKLFF
V gene: TRBV28; J gene: TRBJ2-1; clone size: -; D gene: TRBD1; CDR3 protein: CASSSGTGYNEQFF
V gene: TRBV12-3/TRBV12-4; J gene: TRBJ1-5; clone size: few; D gene: TRBD1; CDR3 protein: CASSYKQGFRHF
V gene: TRBV5-1; J gene: TRBJ1-2; clone size: -; D gene: TRBD1; CDR3 protein: CASSPTTGGLNYGYTF
V gene: TRBV5-1; J gene: TRBJ2-2; clone size: -; D gene: TRBD1; CDR3 protein: CASSLEQGGTGELFF
V gene: TRBV28; J gene: TRBJ2-7; clone size: -; D gene: -; CDR3 protein: CASSPDIGWYEQYF
V gene: TRBV29-1; J gene: TRBJ2-1; clone size: -; D gene: -; CDR3 protein: CSVEDRESPGQFF
V gene: TRBV28; J gene: TRBJ2-1; clone size: -; D gene: TRBD2; CDR3 protein: CASSLPGGPYNEQFF
V gene: TRBV29-1; J gene: TRBJ1-4; clone size: -; D gene: -; CDR3 protein: CSVDEKGVGEKLFF
V gene: TRBV3-1/TRBV3-2; J gene: TRBJ1-6; clone size: few; D gene: -; CDR3 protein: CASSPRGQSSSPLHF
V gene: TRBV28; J gene: TRBJ2-1; clone size: -; D gene: -; CDR3 protein: CASSFVRGSGTYNEQFF
V gene: TRBV5-1; J gene: TRBJ2-5; clone size: -; D gene: TRBD1; CDR3 protein: CASSWGDRGGEETQYF
V gene: TRBV27; J gene: TRBJ2-7; clone size: -; D gene: TRBD1; CDR3 protein: CASSWGQGGVYEQYF
V gene: TRBV27; J gene: TRBJ1-2; clone size: once; D gene: -; CDR3 protein: CASSLYLRDKGNYGYTF
V gene: TRBV7-6; J gene: TRBJ1-2; clone size: -; D gene: TRBD1; CDR3 protein: CASSKLDRGDYYGYTF
V gene: TRBV19; J gene: TRBJ1-5; clone size: -; D gene: -; CDR3 protein: CASSIPVSNQPQHF
V gene: TRBV28; J gene: TRBJ1-4; clone size: -; D gene: -; CDR3 protein: CASSLAGGGNEKLFF
V gene: TRBV5-1; J gene: TRBJ2-5; clone size: -; D gene: TRBD2; CDR3 protein: CASSSQTSGTQETQYF
V gene: TRBV12-5; J gene: TRBJ1-2; clone size: -; D gene: -; CDR3 protein: CASGLPRGGGYTF
V gene: TRBV29-1; J gene: TRBJ2-7; clone size: -; D gene: TRBD1; CDR3 protein: CSVRGQGYEQYF
V gene: TRBV2; J gene: TRBJ2-3; clone size: -; D gene: TRBD2; CDR3 protein: CASRVLAGTDTQYF
V gene: TRBV28; J gene: TRBJ2-7; clone size: -; D gene: TRBD2; CDR3 protein: CASSHAGTRGSSYEQYF
V gene: TRBV19; J gene: TRBJ2-3; clone size: -; D gene: -; CDR3 protein: CASQDSGPDTQYF
V gene: TRBV6-5; J gene: TRBJ2-7; clone size: -; D gene: -; CDR3 protein: CASRSKGRYYEQYF
V gene: TRBV29-1; J gene: TRBJ2-3; clone size: -; D gene: TRBD1; CDR3 protein: CSVEDQGATDTQYF
V gene: TRBV30; J gene: TRBJ1-2; clone size: -; D gene: -; CDR3 protein: CAWRTGHYGYTF
V gene: TRBV7-3; J gene: TRBJ2-2; clone size: -; D gene: TRBD2; CDR3 protein: CASSSPSGGAGELFF
V gene: TRBV15; J gene: TRBJ1-6; clone size: -; D gene: -; CDR3 protein: CATSRDGSREPLHF
V gene: TRBV6-5; J gene: TRBJ1-1; clone size: -; D gene: -; CDR3 protein: CASSLTRNTEAFF